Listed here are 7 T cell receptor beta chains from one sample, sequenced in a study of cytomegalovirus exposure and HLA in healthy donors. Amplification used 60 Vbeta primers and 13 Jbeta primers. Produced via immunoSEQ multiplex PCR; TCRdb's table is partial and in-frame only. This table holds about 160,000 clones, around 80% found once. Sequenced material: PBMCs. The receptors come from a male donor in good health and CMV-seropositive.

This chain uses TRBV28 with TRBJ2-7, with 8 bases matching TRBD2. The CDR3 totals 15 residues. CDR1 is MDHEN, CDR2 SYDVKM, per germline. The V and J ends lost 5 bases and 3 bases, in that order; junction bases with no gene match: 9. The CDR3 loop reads CASSPGGVMVYEQYF. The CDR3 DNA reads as TGTGCCAGCAGTCCGGGAGGGGTTATGGTCTACGAGCAGTACTTC.

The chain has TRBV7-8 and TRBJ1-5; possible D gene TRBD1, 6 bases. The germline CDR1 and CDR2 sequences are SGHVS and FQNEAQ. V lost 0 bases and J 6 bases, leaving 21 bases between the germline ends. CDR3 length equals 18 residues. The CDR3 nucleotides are TGTGCCAGCAGCTTAGCAATTCCTCAAACAGGGATGGGTCAGCCCCAGCATTTT. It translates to CASSLAIPQTGMGQPQHF.

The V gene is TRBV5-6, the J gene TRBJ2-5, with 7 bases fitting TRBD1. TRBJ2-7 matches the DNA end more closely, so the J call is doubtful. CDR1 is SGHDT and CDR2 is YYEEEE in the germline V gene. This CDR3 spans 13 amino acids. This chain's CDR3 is CASSYRGAYEQYF. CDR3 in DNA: TGTGCCAGCAGCTACAGGGGAGCCTACGAGCAGTACTTC.

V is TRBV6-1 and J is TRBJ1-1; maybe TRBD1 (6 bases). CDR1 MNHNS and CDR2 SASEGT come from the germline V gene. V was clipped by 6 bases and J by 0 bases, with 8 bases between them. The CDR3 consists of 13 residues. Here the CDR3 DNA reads TGTGCCAGCAGGGGACACTTGAACACTGAAGCTTTCTTT. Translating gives CASRGHLNTEAFF.

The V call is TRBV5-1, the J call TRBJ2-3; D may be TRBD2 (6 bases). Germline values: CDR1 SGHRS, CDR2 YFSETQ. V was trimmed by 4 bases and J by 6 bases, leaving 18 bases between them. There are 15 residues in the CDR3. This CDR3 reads CASSLPSDTMDTQYF. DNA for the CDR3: TGCGCCAGCAGCCTCCCTAGCGACACCATGGATACGCAGTATTTT.

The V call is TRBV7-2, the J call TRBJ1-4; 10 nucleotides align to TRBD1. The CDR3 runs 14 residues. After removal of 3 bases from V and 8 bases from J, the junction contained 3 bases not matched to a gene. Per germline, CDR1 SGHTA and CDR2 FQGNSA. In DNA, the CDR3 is TGTGCCAGCAGCTTTGGGACAGGGGAAGAAAAACTGTTTTTT. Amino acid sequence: CASSFGTGEEKLFF.

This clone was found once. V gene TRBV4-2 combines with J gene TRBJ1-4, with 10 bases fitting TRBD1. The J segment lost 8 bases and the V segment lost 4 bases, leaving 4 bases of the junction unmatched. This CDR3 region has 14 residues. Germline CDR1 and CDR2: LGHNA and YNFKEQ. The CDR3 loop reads CASSPGQGGEKLFF. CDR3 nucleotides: TGTGCCAGCAGCCCCGGACAGGGGGGAGAAAAACTGTTTTTT.